The 27 T cell receptor beta chains reported below all come from one sample, sequenced in a study of T cell repertoires in cytomegalovirus infection. TCRdb reprocessed the reads via MiXCR and lists one record per CDR3 protein. The data hold about 460,000 distinct CDR3 sequences, with about 11% observed a single time. Sequenced input: PBMCs. Source of these receptors: a human donor in good health (CMV status not recorded). Some clones in this sample may be carry-over from other donors' samples.

The genes are TRBV20-1 and TRBJ2-2; D unclear. Trimming removed 0 bases from V and 7 bases from J, with 12 bases in between. The CDR3 has 14 residues. The germline gives CDR1 DFQATT, CDR2 SNEGSKA (reference sequence). The CDR3 sequence: CSAREHSRDGELFF. The CDR3 DNA is TGCAGTGCTAGAGAGCACTCTAGGGACGGGGAGCTGTTTTTT.

This clonotype appeared many times. The V and J genes are TRBV28 and TRBJ2-7; 7 bases are shared with TRBD1. There are 14 residues in the CDR3. CDR1 and CDR2 from the germline V gene are MDHEN and SYDVKM. Germline trimming cut 2 bases from V and 2 bases from J; bases unmatched to any gene: 3. Here the CDR3 reads CASSLGGQTYEQYF. CDR3 coding DNA: TGTGCCAGCAGTTTAGGGGGACAGACCTACGAGCAGTACTTC.

This clonotype was detected ten times or more. The chain carries TRBV5-4 and TRBJ1-2; weak D call: TRBD1 (6 bases). V was clipped by 3 bases and J by 4 bases, with 13 bases between them. CDR3 length: 14 amino acids. Per the germline V gene, CDR1 is SGHNT and CDR2 is YYREEE (reference sequence). The CDR3 loop is CASSSGGGPYGYTF. For the CDR3, the DNA is TGTGCCAGCAGCTCGGGGGGGGGCCCCTATGGCTACACCTTC.

Ten or more counts support this clonotype. V usage is TRBV24-1 and J usage is TRBJ1-5, with D possibly matching TRBD1 (6 bases). The germline V and J ends were trimmed by 4 bases and 4 bases, with 7 bases remaining between them. The CDR3 runs 13 residues. Per germline, CDR1 KGHDR and CDR2 SFDVKD. The CDR3 nucleotides are TGTGCCACCAGTGAAGGGACAAATCAGCCCCAGCATTTT. Its protein is CATSEGTNQPQHF.

This clonotype came up many times. The chain recombines TRBV12-5 with TRBJ1-1; no firm D call. The CDR3 length is 11 residues. CDR1 is LGHNT and CDR2 is FRNRAP in the germline V gene. Trimming stripped 6 bases from V and 0 bases from J, with 2 bases between. This CDR3 reads CASGMNTEAFF. CDR3 DNA sequence: TGTGCTAGTGGGATGAACACTGAAGCTTTCTTT.

This clonotype has at least ten counts. This chain joins TRBV7-8 and TRBJ1-2; TRBD1 agrees at 7 bases. In germline, CDR1 is SGHVS, CDR2 FQNEAQ. The CDR3 has 13 amino acids. The V gene end was trimmed by 1 base and the J gene end by 8 bases; junction bases not matched to a gene: 4. CDR3 sequence reads: CASSLGGQAGYTF. The CDR3 bases are TGTGCCAGCAGCTTAGGTGGACAGGCGGGCTACACCTTC.

This clonotype appeared many times. The V gene is TRBV7-9, the J gene TRBJ1-1, with D uncertain. Germline CDR1 is SEHNR and CDR2 is FQNEAQ (reference sequence). The CDR3 is 11 residues long. Deletions cut 4 bases from V and 7 bases from J, with 7 bases between. Here the CDR3 DNA reads TGTGCCAGCAGCTATTTCCGTGAAGCTTTCTTT. It encodes CASSYFREAFF.

The chain employs TRBV10-3 and TRBJ1-2; D ambiguous. Trimming took off 6 bases at V and 5 bases at J, with 16 bases between the two ends. The germline gives CDR1 ENHRY, CDR2 SYGVKD. The CDR3 spans 14 residues. The CDR3 DNA reads as TGTGCCATCAGAAAAGTGGCCGGACCTTATGGCTACACCTTC. This encodes CAIRKVAGPYGYTF.

There are many counts of this clonotype. The gene calls are TRBV19 and TRBJ2-1, with 7 bases fitting TRBD2. V dropped 4 bases and J dropped 2; count of bases not matched to a gene: 2. CDR1 and CDR2 (germline): LNHDA, SQIVND (reference sequence). The length of the CDR3 is 14 residues. CDR3 coding DNA: TGTGCCAGTAGTAGCGGGGGAACCTACAATGAGCAGTTCTTC. Translating gives CASSSGGTYNEQFF. The entire variable domain, with the rest obtained from reference TRBV19 and TRBJ2-1, is as follows: DGGITQSPKYLFRKEGQNVTLSCEQNLNHDAMYWYRQDPGQGLRLIYYSQIVNDFQKGDIAEGYSVSREKKESFPLTVTSAQKNPTAFYLCASSSGGTYNEQFFGPGTRLTVL.

In regard to this clonotype: A read error may explain this, as a much larger clone is one base away. The chain combines TRBV10-3 with TRBJ2-5; D not resolved. Looked up from germline, CDR1 is ENHRY and CDR2 is SYGVKD. The V end was cut by 2 bases, the J end by 5 bases, with 3 bases between. The CDR3 loop spans 11 amino acids. The CDR3 loop is CAISEAETQYF. CDR3 nucleotides: TGTGCCATCAGTGAGGCGGAGACCCAGTACTTC.

This clonotype was observed many times. The V and J genes are TRBV12-3 or TRBV12-4 and TRBJ2-7, with 7 bases matching TRBD1. The length of the CDR3 is 14 residues. The J segment lost 9 bases and the V segment lost 6 bases, leaving 14 bases of the junction unmatched. This CDR3 is CASSPGTEGLRQYF. The CDR3 DNA sequence: TGTGCCAGCAGCCCCGGGACAGAAGGTCTAAGGCAGTACTTC.

V is TRBV5-4 and J is TRBJ2-2; D is uncertain. Germline loops: CDR1 SGHNT, CDR2 YYREEE (reference sequence). V dropped 1 base and J dropped 4 bases, with 5 bases sitting between them. This CDR3 is 13 amino acids long. DNA of the CDR3: TGTGCCAGCAGCTTGAACCCCACCGGGGAGCTGTTTTTT. This sequence encodes CASSLNPTGELFF. The full variable domain, with the rest looked up from reference TRBV5-4 and TRBJ2-2, is ETGVTQSPTHLIKTRGQQVTLRCSSQSGHNTVSWYQQALGQGPQFIFQYYREEENGRGNFPPRFSGLQFPNYSSELNVNALELDDSALYLCASSLNPTGELFFGEGSRLTVL.

In the case of this clonotype: A read error may explain this, as a much larger clone is one base away. This chain connects TRBV4-1 to TRBJ1-4; TRBD1 is a possible D gene (6 bases). Germline V CDR1 and CDR2: MGHRA, YSYEKL. CDR3 size: 16 residues. The CDR3 loop is CASSQDGQSGSEKLFF. The CDR3 DNA reads as TGTGCCAGCAGCCAAGATGGACAGTCGGGAAGTGAAAAACTGTTTTTT.

This clonotype appeared many times. The chain uses TRBV7-6 and TRBJ2-5; possibly TRBD1 for D (6 bases). The CDR3 has 15 residues. V was pared by 2 bases and J by 4 bases, with 14 bases between. Germline CDR1 SGHVS, CDR2 FNYEAQ. For the CDR3, the DNA is TGTGCCAGCAGCTTAATACAGGGTGTAGGAGAGACCCAGTACTTC. Translation: CASSLIQGVGETQYF. Full variable domain (missing parts from reference TRBV7-6 and TRBJ2-5): GAGVSQSPRYKVTKRGQDVALRCDPISGHVSLYWYRQALGQGPEFLTYFNYEAQQDKSGLPNDRFSAERPEGSISTLTIQRTEQRDSAMYRCASSLIQGVGETQYFGPGTRLLVL.

Ten or more counts support this clonotype. V is TRBV20-1 and J is TRBJ2-2; D ambiguous. Looked up from germline, CDR1 is DFQATT and CDR2 is SNEGSKA (reference sequence). This CDR3 has 14 residues. With 3 bases removed from V and 2 bases from J, the gap between germline ends came to 10 bases. The CDR3 bases are TGCAGTGCTAGTGACTCCCGAAACACCGGGGAGCTGTTTTTT. Translation: CSASDSRNTGELFF.

This clonotype was recorded at least ten times. V gene TRBV20-1 combines with J gene TRBJ2-7; D is unresolved. This CDR3 is built from 13 residues. The V end was cut by 1 base, the J end by 5 bases, with 12 bases between. Germline-derived CDR1 and CDR2 are DFQATT and SNEGSKA (reference sequence). DNA for the CDR3: TGCAGTGCTAGAGGGCCCGTTTGGGACGAGCAGTACTTC. Protein: CSARGPVWDEQYF.

This clonotype was detected ten times or more. The chain combines TRBV20-1 with TRBJ1-4, with D hard to call. This CDR3 contains 12 residues. Germline CDR1 reads DFQATT; CDR2 reads SNEGSKA (reference sequence). The CDR3 reads CGWFGPNEKLFF. The CDR3 bases are TGCGGCTGGTTCGGGCCTAATGAAAAACTGTTTTTT.

The chain couples TRBV29-1 to TRBJ2-1; 9 nucleotides line up with TRBD2. CDR1 SQVTM and CDR2 ANQGSEA come from the germline V gene. V gave up 6 bases and J gave up 7 bases; unmatched junction bases: 7. This CDR3 region has 13 residues. As DNA, the CDR3 is TGCAGCGTGATAGCGGGAGTGGGGAATGAGCAGTTCTTC. Its translation is CSVIAGVGNEQFF.

This clonotype was seen ten or more times. This rearrangement joins TRBV7-9 to TRBJ2-2, with a weak D call TRBD2 (5 bases). The germline V gene has CDR1 SEHNR and CDR2 FQNEAQ (reference sequence). V was shortened by 2 bases and J by 4 bases, with 17 bases between the two germline ends. The CDR3 sequence is 17 residues long. The CDR3 region is CASSLLKYGKGTGELFF. The CDR3 DNA reads as TGTGCCAGCAGCTTACTGAAGTACGGGAAAGGCACCGGGGAGCTGTTTTTT.

This clonotype occurred many times. The chain has TRBV7-9 and TRBJ1-1; D is undetermined. Trimming pared 6 bases from V and 2 bases from J, leaving 4 bases between. The CDR3 covers 11 residues. CDR1 and CDR2 from the germline V gene are SEHNR and FQNEAQ (reference sequence). The CDR3 DNA follows: TGTGCCAGCAGACAAAACACTGAAGCTTTCTTT. Translated: CASRQNTEAFF.

This clonotype was observed at least ten times. The chain uses TRBV25-1 and TRBJ2-1; 7 bases map to TRBD2. V shed 6 bases, J shed 4 bases, and the junction held 6 bases outside the gene matches. CDR1 is MGHDK, CDR2 SYGVNS, per germline. The CDR3 contains 14 residues. For the CDR3, the DNA is TGTGCCAGCAGCCCGCCGCGGGAGTACAATGAGCAGTTCTTC. Its translation is CASSPPREYNEQFF. Full variable domain (remainder filled in from reference TRBV25-1 and TRBJ2-1): EADIYQTPRYLVIGTGKKITLECSQTMGHDKMYWYQQDPGMELHLIHYSYGVNSTEKGDLSSESTVSRIRTEHFPLTLESARPSHTSQYLCASSPPREYNEQFFGPGTRLTVL.

This clonotype has ten or more counts. The chain combines TRBV7-8 with TRBJ2-5, with D hard to call. Trimming left V 5 bases short and J 4 bases short, with 14 bases between. The CDR3 is 14 amino acids. Germline lookup yields CDR1 SGHVS and CDR2 FQNEAQ. The CDR3: CASSLRRGRETQYF. In nucleotides, the CDR3 is TGTGCCAGCAGCCTTAGACGAGGAAGAGAGACCCAGTACTTC.

This clonotype has a count of ten or more. The chain has TRBV10-3 and TRBJ1-5; TRBD1 matches 10 bases. The CDR3 runs to 18 residues. With V trimmed by 10 bases and J by 1 base, 16 bases remained unmatched. Per germline, CDR1 ENHRY and CDR2 SYGVKD. CDR3 residues: CATQAGDRGRGSNQPQHF. CDR3 in DNA: TGTGCCACTCAAGCAGGAGACAGGGGGCGAGGGAGCAATCAGCCCCAGCATTTT.

The chain employs TRBV3-1 and TRBJ1-6; D unclear. The CDR3 extends over 16 amino acids. The V gene lost 0 bases and the J gene lost 10 bases, with 16 bases spanning the gap. CDR1 is LGHDT, CDR2 YNNKEL, per germline (reference sequence). Here the CDR3 reads CASSQDIDIGRSPLHF. The DNA of the CDR3 is TGTGCCAGCAGCCAAGATATAGATATAGGGAGGTCACCCCTCCACTTT.

This clonotype was detected many times. The V gene is TRBV19, the J gene TRBJ2-2; perhaps TRBD2 as D (5 bases). This CDR3 has 15 residues. The V end lost 8 bases, the J end lost 2 bases, and 15 bases lay between the germline ends. Germline V CDR1 and CDR2: LNHDA, SQIVND (reference sequence). DNA for the CDR3: TGTGCCAGTGTAGACCGGGGATATAACACCGGGGAGCTGTTTTTT. Protein sequence: CASVDRGYNTGELFF.

This clonotype appeared many times. The chain joins TRBV2 to TRBJ2-6; 9 nucleotides align to TRBD1. J gave up 0 bases and V 7 bases, and 4 bases lay outside the gene matches. Germline V CDR1 and CDR2: SNHLY, FYNNEI. The CDR3 covers 16 residues. CDR3 coding DNA: TGTGCCAGCACCCGGGACAGGGCCTCTGGGGCCAACGTCCTGACTTTC. It specifies CASTRDRASGANVLTF.

Ten or more counts support this clonotype. This chain joins TRBV4-2 and TRBJ1-1; 11 bases match TRBD1. The CDR3 has 15 amino acids. Germline V gene sequence: CDR1 LGHNA, CDR2 YNFKEQ. The J segment lost 4 bases and the V segment lost 5 bases, leaving 6 bases of the junction unmatched. For the CDR3, the DNA is TGTGCCAGCAGCGGACAGGGGGCGCTTGGCACTGAAGCTTTCTTT. The encoded protein is CASSGQGALGTEAFF.